The TCR beta chain under discussion was sequenced for a study of tumor and adjacent non-tumor tissue in lung cancer (dated by TCRdb to between 2018 and 2020). For the study in its entirety: The cohort included about a dozen adenocarcinoma, a couple of squamous cell carcinoma and 1 small cell lung cancer patients. Among the roughly 15 patients, ages ranged from roughly 31 to 85 years, some ten were men and 5 were women, and disease was TNM stage I to III. Sequencing produced approximately 130 million productive TCRbeta reads in total, an average of about 4.17 million reads per sample. Bulk TCRbeta repertoires were compared between lung tumor tissue and matched distant non-tumor lung tissue obtained from over 13 lung cancer patients. For each patient, one tumor sample and one normal lung sample were taken, giving approximately 29 paired specimens that underwent TCRbeta CDR3 sequencing.

On this clonotype: The antigen this receptor binds is unknown. A much bigger clone sits one base away, suggesting this may be a read error. Because the CDR3 is missing its conserved closing phenylalanine or tryptophan, this is likely a read error.

Bulk unsorted tissue served as the source for RNA extraction, and RNA quality was assessed using a NanoDrop ND-1000 and an Agilent 2100. All donors had newly diagnosed lung cancer, had not received prior chemotherapy, and were admitted for thoracic surgery in China between August and November 2014. Patients with previous radiotherapy or chemotherapy, or with another concurrent cancer, were excluded from the study. Pieces of surgical tissue measuring roughly 1-2.1 cm3 were kept in RNAlater solution and stored at -80 degrees C until use. What the work shows at the level of the full study, not this receptor alone: Peripheral blood was not sequenced, so blood TCRbeta repertoires in these lung cancer patients were not examined. Only around 14 patients were in the cohort, and the authors stated that larger samples and more detailed clinical data are needed. TCR diversity was significantly higher in younger patients, and greater tumor TCR diversity was associated with shorter overall survival and shorter disease-free survival. A significantly larger cumulative share of the repertoire was made up by the top 100 clones in normal lung than in tumor tissue. Tumor tissue showed significantly higher TCR diversity (inverse Simpson) than normal lung tissue, at roughly 430 vs 170 (P = 0.0075, Mann-Whitney U test). The methods do not name the sequencing platform or mention unique molecular identifiers.

Library preparation used multiplex PCR. These reads were obtained on an Illumina HiSeq 2500. TCRbeta libraries were constructed through three rounds of nested PCR with primers (Table S4) according to protocols modified from ARM-PCR. Before sequencing, PCR products in the 200-500 bp range were cut out of the gel and cleaned up using the QIAquick gel extraction kit. Concerning the study's data processing: Reads were cleaned with Trimmomatic, merged with FLASH into complete CDR3 sequences, and assigned to V(D)J germline segments with MiTCR. Clonal diversity was calculated as the inverse Simpson's index using VDJtools. A read counted as productive if the sequence was in-frame and lacked a premature stop codon. TCRdb reprocessing: public reads trimmed at Q25 with fastp, clones called with MiXCR, in-frame beta chains kept. Rows merge per CDR3 protein into single entries with the most common DNA and genes. The V and J calls and clone size are TCRdb's, not the authors'. Counted in this sample were over 110,000 distinct CDR3 sequences; around 61% of them appeared once. The ten largest clones capture about 20% of the sample.

Counting both end residues, the CDR3 totals 15 amino acids. The kept DNA is CDR3 alone, 45 bases in frame from the first base. CDR1 and CDR2 are drawn from the germline V gene: MNHNS, SASEGT. Trimming takes 2 bases from V and 7 bases from J, and the germline ends sit 15 bases apart. In this chain, TRBV6-1 is recombined with TRBJ1-5, and the D gene may be TRBD1, 5 bases matching. The clonotype comes from a man between 60 and 70 years old with small cell lung cancer. Sequences were obtained from lung tumor tissue. This receptor carries the CDR3 CASSERGASYQPQHV. The nucleotide sequence is given as TGTGCCAGCAGTGAACGAGGGGCGTCCTACCAGCCCCAGCATGTT.